This TCR beta chain was profiled in a study of T-cell memory formation after mild COVID-19. The V end was cut by 4 bases, the J end by 6 bases, with 13 bases between. The germline gives CDR1 SQVTM, CDR2 ANQGSEA. CDR3 size: 13 residues. Using its own MiXCR run on the 5' RACE reads, TCRdb lists one record per CDR3 protein. The table shows some 270,000 distinct CDR3 sequences, with 15% occurring only once. In this sample, this clonotype turned up a few times. This clonotype was sampled from an adult woman who had mild COVID-19 (a few samples of this study predate the infection). Cell type and time point are not known. The rearrangement uses TRBV29-1 and TRBJ2-1; a weak D match, TRBD2 (6 bases). Sequenced input: PBMCs or a T cell subset sorted from them (not recorded which). CDR3 in amino acids: CSVVRLALNEQFF. The CDR3 DNA reads TGCAGCGTTGTTCGGCTAGCGCTCAATGAGCAGTTCTTC.